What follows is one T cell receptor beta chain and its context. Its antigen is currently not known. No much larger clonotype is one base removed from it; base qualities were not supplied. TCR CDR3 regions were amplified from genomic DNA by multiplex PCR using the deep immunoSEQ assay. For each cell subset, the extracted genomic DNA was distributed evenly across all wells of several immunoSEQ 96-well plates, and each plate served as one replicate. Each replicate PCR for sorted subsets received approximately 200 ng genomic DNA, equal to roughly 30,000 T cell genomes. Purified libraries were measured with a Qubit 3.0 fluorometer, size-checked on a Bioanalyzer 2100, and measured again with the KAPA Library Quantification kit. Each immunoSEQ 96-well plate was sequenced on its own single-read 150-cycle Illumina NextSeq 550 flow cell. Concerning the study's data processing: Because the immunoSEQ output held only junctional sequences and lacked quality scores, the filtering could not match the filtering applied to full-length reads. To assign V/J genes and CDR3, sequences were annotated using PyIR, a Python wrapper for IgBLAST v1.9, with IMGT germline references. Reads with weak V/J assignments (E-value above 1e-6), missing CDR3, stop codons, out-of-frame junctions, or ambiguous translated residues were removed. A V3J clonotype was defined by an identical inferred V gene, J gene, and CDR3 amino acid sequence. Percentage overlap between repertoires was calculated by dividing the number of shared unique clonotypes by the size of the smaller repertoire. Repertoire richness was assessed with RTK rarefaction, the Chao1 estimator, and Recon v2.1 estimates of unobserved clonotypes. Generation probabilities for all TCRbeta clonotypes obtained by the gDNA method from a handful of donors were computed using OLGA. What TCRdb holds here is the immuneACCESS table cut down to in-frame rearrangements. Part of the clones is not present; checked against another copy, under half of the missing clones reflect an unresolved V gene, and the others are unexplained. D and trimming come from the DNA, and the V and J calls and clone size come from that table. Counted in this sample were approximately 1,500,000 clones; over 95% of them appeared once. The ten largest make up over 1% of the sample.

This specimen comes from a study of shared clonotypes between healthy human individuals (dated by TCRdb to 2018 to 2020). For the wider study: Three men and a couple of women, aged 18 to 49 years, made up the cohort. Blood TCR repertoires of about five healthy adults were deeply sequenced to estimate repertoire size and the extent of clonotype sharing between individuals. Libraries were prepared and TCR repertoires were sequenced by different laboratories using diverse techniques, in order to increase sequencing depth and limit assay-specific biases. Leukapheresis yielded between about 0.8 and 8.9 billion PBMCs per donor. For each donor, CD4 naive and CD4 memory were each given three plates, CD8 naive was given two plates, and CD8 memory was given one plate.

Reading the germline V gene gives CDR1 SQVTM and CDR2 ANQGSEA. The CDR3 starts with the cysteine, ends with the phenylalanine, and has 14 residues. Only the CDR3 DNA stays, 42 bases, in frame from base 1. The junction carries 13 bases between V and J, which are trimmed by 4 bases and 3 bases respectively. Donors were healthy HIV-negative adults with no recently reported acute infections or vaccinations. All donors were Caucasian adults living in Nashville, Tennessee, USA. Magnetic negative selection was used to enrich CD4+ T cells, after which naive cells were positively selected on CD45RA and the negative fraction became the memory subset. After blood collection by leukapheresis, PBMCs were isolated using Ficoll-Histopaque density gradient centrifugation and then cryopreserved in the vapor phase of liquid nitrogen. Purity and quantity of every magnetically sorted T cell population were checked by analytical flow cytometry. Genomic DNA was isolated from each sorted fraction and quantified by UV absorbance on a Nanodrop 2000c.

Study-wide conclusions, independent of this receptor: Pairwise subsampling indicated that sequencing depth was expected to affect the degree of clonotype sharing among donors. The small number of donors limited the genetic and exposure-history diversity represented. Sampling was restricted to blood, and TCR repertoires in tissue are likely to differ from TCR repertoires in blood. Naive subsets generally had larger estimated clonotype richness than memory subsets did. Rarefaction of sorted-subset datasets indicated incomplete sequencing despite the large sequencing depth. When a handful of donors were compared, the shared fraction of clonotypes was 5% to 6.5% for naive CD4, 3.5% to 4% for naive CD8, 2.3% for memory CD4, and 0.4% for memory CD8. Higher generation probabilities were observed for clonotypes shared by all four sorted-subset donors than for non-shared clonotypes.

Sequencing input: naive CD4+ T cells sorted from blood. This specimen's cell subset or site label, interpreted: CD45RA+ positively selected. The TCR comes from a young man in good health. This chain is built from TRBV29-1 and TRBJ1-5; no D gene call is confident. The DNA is TGCAGCGTTGGATTGGGTTCTTCCAATCAGCCCCAGCATTTT. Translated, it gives CSVGLGSSNQPQHF.